This entry lists 28 T cell receptor beta chains sequenced from one sample in a study of blood T cell repertoires in COVID-19 (dated by TCRdb to the early 2020s). Libraries were constructed by the immunoSEQ multiplex PCR assay. TCRdb retrieved this table from immuneACCESS and kept in-frame rearrangements only. Not all clones are present; in checked studies, unresolved V genes account for under half, and no reason is known for the remainder. Counted in this sample were 60,000 or so clones; about 77% of them appeared once. The ten largest clonotypes hold roughly 27% of the sample. What was sequenced was peripheral blood. Every receptor here comes from a human donor in a cohort sampled during active COVID-19.

The chain recombines TRBV27 with TRBJ2-1; D remains unclear. The CDR3 runs to 14 residues. V lost 5 bases and J lost 1, with 9 bases in between. Germline CDR1 MNHEY, CDR2 SMNVEV (reference sequence). The CDR3 region is CASSPLASYNEQFF. The CDR3 nucleotides are TGTGCCAGCAGTCCCTTGGCTTCCTACAATGAGCAGTTCTTC.

As for this clone: The junction does not match germline at one end; this may be a read error. The chain couples TRBV15 to TRBJ1-3, with 9 nucleotides matching TRBD1. CDR1 and CDR2 (germline): LNHNV, YYDKDF (reference sequence). CDR3 size: 15 residues. CDR3 region: CATSSRTGDGSTIYF. CDR3 sequence (DNA): TGTGCCACCAGCAGTAGGACAGGGGACGGAAGCACCATATATTTT.

The rearrangement uses TRBV7-2 and TRBJ2-1; TRBD1 matches 12 bases. The V segment lost 3 bases and the J segment 9 bases; nucleotides outside the gene matches: 9. This CDR3 is 16 amino acids long. CDR1 SGHTA and CDR2 FQGNSA come from the germline V gene. CDR3 in amino acids: CASSFLPGQGAGEQFF. The CDR3 DNA reads TGTGCCAGCAGCTTTCTACCGGGACAGGGGGCCGGTGAGCAGTTCTTC.

The chain carries TRBV7-2 and TRBJ1-1; the D is unclear. Per the germline V gene, CDR1 is SGHTA and CDR2 is FQGNSA. Trimming left V 3 bases short and J 1 base short, with 9 bases between. The CDR3 sequence is 14 residues long. The CDR3 loop is CASSFGPGNTEAFF. In nucleotides, the CDR3 is TGTGCCAGCAGCTTTGGCCCAGGGAACACTGAAGCTTTCTTT.

This chain uses TRBV30 with TRBJ1-2; TRBD1 matches 12 bases. V lost 1 base to trimming and J lost 6 bases; unmatched junction nucleotides: 6. The CDR3 sequence is 15 residues long. Germline values: CDR1 GTSNPN, CDR2 SVGIG (reference sequence). DNA for the CDR3: TGTGCCTGGAGTGGGGACAGGGGGCGCGTCGATGGCTACACCTTC. Its translation: CAWSGDRGRVDGYTF.

This clone was seen once. The V gene is TRBV29-1, the J gene TRBJ1-3, with D maybe TRBD1 (5 bases). Trimming cost V 1 base and J 4 bases, with 11 bases left between them. Germline V gene sequence: CDR1 SQVTM, CDR2 ANQGSEA. The CDR3 runs to 14 residues. In nucleotides, the CDR3 is TGCAGCGTTGAAGGGGGCCAACAGGGAAACACCATATATTTT. It yields the protein CSVEGGQQGNTIYF.

This clone was detected only a few times. The chain has TRBV7-3 and TRBJ1-6; D is unclear. Between the trimmed V and J ends, which lost 2 bases and 6 bases, there was a span of 5 bases. The germline CDR1 and CDR2 sequences are SGHTA and FQGTGA. The CDR3 totals 13 residues. The CDR3 is CASSLGSNSPLHF. The CDR3 nucleotides read TGTGCCAGCAGCTTAGGTAGTAATTCACCCCTCCACTTT.

This clone was counted ten times or more. The chain employs TRBV4-1 and TRBJ2-1, with 11 bases matching TRBD2. J was trimmed by 6 bases and V by 6 bases; bases with no gene match: 10. In germline, CDR1 is MGHRA, CDR2 YSYEKL. The CDR3 is 16 amino acids. The CDR3, as DNA: TGCGCCAGCAGTCCCCGCGGGACTAGCGGCGCCAATGAGCAGTTCTTC. Translation: CASSPRGTSGANEQFF.

V gene TRBV10-3 combines with J gene TRBJ2-3; 8 bases line up with TRBD2. Germline-derived CDR1 and CDR2 are ENHRY and SYGVKD. The CDR3 is 16 amino acids. J gave up 0 bases and V 4 bases, and 6 bases lay outside the gene matches. In nucleotides, the CDR3 is TGTGCCATCAGTGCTGGTAGCGGGGCTAGCACAGATACGCAGTATTTT. The encoded protein is CAISAGSGASTDTQYF.

The rearrangement links TRBV7-6 to TRBJ2-3, with 12 nucleotides matching TRBD2. The CDR3 totals 17 residues. Germline V gene data show CDR1 as SGHVS and CDR2 as FNYEAQ. The trim removed 2 bases at V and 1 base at J, leaving 4 bases unmatched. Here the CDR3 DNA reads TGTGCCAGCAGCTTATCGACTAGCGGGGGACGCACAGATACGCAGTATTTT. Translation: CASSLSTSGGRTDTQYF.

The chain carries TRBV9 and TRBJ2-5; 7 bases match TRBD2. Germline trimming cut 1 base from V and 1 base from J; bases unmatched to any gene: 4. The CDR3 length is 15 residues. Germline V gene data show CDR1 as SGDLS and CDR2 as YYNGEE. CDR3 protein: CASSVTSGIQETQYF. The CDR3 DNA sequence: TGTGCCAGCAGCGTAACCAGCGGGATCCAAGAGACCCAGTACTTC.

The genes are TRBV5-1 and TRBJ1-4; D gene ambiguous. Per germline, CDR1 SGHRS and CDR2 YFSETQ. Trimming removed 7 bases from V and 7 bases from J, with 17 bases in between. The CDR3 runs to 14 residues. DNA of the CDR3: TGCGCCAGCTCCAGTCTAGGAGATTTTGAAAAACTGTTTTTT. Its translation is CASSSLGDFEKLFF.

This chain uses TRBV5-6 with TRBJ2-1; a possible D gene is TRBD2 (5 bases). V lost 5 bases and J 7 bases, leaving 13 bases between the germline ends. The CDR3 runs to 13 residues. Germline V lookup: CDR1 SGHDT, CDR2 YYEEEE. CDR3 nucleotide sequence: TGTGCCAGCAGTTCTGGGAGAGGGAATGAGCAGTTCTTC. Its translation: CASSSGRGNEQFF.

The chain recombines TRBV27 with TRBJ2-2; D is ambiguous. The V end was cut by 2 bases, the J end by 6 bases, with 7 bases between. The CDR3 has 13 amino acids. Germline V gene lookup returns CDR1 MNHEY and CDR2 SMNVEV (reference sequence). Here the CDR3 DNA reads TGTGCCAGCAGTTTAGGTCGAGCCGGGGAGCTGTTTTTT. Its translation: CASSLGRAGELFF.

The rearrangement uses TRBV3-1 (or the pseudogene TRBV3-2) and TRBJ1-1, with 7 bases aligning to TRBD1. CDR1 and CDR2 from the germline V gene are LGHDT and YNNKEL (reference sequence). V dropped 4 bases and J dropped 5; count of bases not matched to a gene: 4. CDR3 length equals 13 residues. The CDR3 bases are TGTGCCAGCAGCCTTAACAGGGGAACTGAAGCTTTCTTT. This encodes CASSLNRGTEAFF.

The J gene is TRBJ2-5, the V gene TRBV5-1; 7 nucleotides agree with TRBD1. V was pared by 3 bases and J by 1 base, with 6 bases of the junction left unmatched. CDR1 and CDR2 from the germline V gene are SGHRS and YFSETQ. The CDR3 extends over 15 amino acids. The CDR3, as DNA: TGCGCCAGCAGCTCAACAGGGGCGGTCCAAGAGACCCAGTACTTC. It yields the protein CASSSTGAVQETQYF.

This clone was seen only once. The genes are TRBV6-5 and TRBJ2-7; a possible D gene is TRBD1 (6 bases). V was clipped by 0 bases and J by 0 bases, with 9 bases between them. The V gene's germline CDR1 is MNHEY and CDR2 SVGAGI. The CDR3 extends over 15 amino acids. CDR3 sequence (DNA): TGTGCCAGCAGTTACTCGGGACATCTCTCCTACGAGCAGTACTTC. This codes for CASSYSGHLSYEQYF.

The V gene is TRBV9, the J gene TRBJ1-2, with D possibly being TRBD1 (6 bases). The CDR3 contains 14 residues. Between the trimmed V and J ends, which lost 0 bases and 7 bases, there was a span of 13 bases. Looked up from germline, CDR1 is SGDLS and CDR2 is YYNGEE. The CDR3, as DNA: TGTGCCAGCAGCGTAGGGCCGGGGGGCGGTGGCTACACCTTC. Translating it yields CASSVGPGGGGYTF.

The chain joins TRBV27 to TRBJ1-1; 8 bases map to TRBD1. This CDR3 spans 16 amino acids. Germline trimming cut 3 bases from V and 0 bases from J; bases unmatched to any gene: 6. The germline V gene has CDR1 MNHEY and CDR2 SMNVEV (reference sequence). The CDR3 sequence: CASSFGWTGLNTEAFF. DNA for the CDR3: TGTGCCAGCAGTTTTGGGTGGACAGGGTTGAACACTGAAGCTTTCTTT.

The chain couples TRBV6-5 to TRBJ1-2; D is uncertain. CDR1 is MNHEY and CDR2 is SVGAGI in the germline V gene. Trimming stripped 8 bases from V and 7 bases from J, with 11 bases between. This CDR3 has 11 residues. This CDR3 reads CASGRTSGYTF. CDR3 DNA sequence: TGTGCCAGCGGGAGAACGTCTGGCTACACCTTC.

This rearrangement joins TRBV29-1 to TRBJ2-7; weak D call: TRBD2 (6 bases). The germline V gene encodes CDR1 SQVTM and CDR2 ANQGSEA. Trimming stripped 6 bases from V and 4 bases from J, with 19 bases between. This CDR3 comprises 14 residues. This chain's CDR3 is CSVSQWGDGYEQYF. For the CDR3, the DNA is TGCAGCGTCTCTCAGTGGGGGGATGGGTACGAGCAGTACTTC.

This chain links TRBV3-1 (or the pseudogene TRBV3-2) with TRBJ1-1, with D tentatively TRBD1 (5 bases). The germline CDR1 and CDR2 sequences are LGHDT and YNNKEL (reference sequence). The CDR3 runs 15 residues. The germline V and J ends were trimmed by 4 bases and 1 base, with 13 bases remaining between them. CDR3 bases: TGTGCCAGCAGCCCCTCGTGGAGGGGGAACACTGAAGCTTTCTTT. Its translation: CASSPSWRGNTEAFF.

The chain is built from TRBV6-6 and TRBJ2-5, with 10 positions matching TRBD2. The CDR3 runs 18 residues. Germline values: CDR1 MNHNY, CDR2 SVGAGI (reference sequence). With V trimmed by 5 bases and J by 3 bases, 15 bases remained unmatched. Written as DNA, the CDR3 is TGTGCCAGCAGTCCCAGAGCCCCGGGGACTAGCGCTAAAGAGACCCAGTACTTC. Its protein product is CASSPRAPGTSAKETQYF.

Only one count was recorded for this clone. The chain recombines TRBV6-2 or TRBV6-3 with TRBJ2-5; D perhaps matches TRBD1 (6 bases). V was cut by 3 bases and J by 2 bases, with 16 bases left in between. In germline, CDR1 is MNHEY, CDR2 SVGEGT. The CDR3 is made up of 16 amino acids. The CDR3 DNA sequence: TGTGCCAGCAGTTATGGGGGCCAAGCGTCTCAAGAGACCCAGTACTTC. This gives the protein CASSYGGQASQETQYF.

V usage is TRBV19 and J usage is TRBJ1-2, with D unclear. Germline loops: CDR1 LNHDA, CDR2 SQIVND (reference sequence). V was trimmed by 6 bases and J by 7 bases, leaving 18 bases between them. The CDR3 runs to 14 residues. This chain's CDR3 is CASRPRGGISGYTF. The CDR3, as DNA: TGTGCCAGTAGGCCCCGAGGAGGTATTAGTGGCTACACCTTC. The whole variable domain, filled in from reference TRBV19 and TRBJ1-2, reads DGGITQSPKYLFRKEGQNVTLSCEQNLNHDAMYWYRQDPGQGLRLIYYSQIVNDFQKGDIAEGYSVSREKKESFPLTVTSAQKNPTAFYLCASRPRGGISGYTFGSGTRLTVV.

This clone turned up a few times. This chain joins TRBV27 and TRBJ2-3, with 7 bases matching TRBD1. Trimming cost V 6 bases and J 0 bases; bases outside gene matches: 12. Germline lookup yields CDR1 MNHEY and CDR2 SMNVEV (reference sequence). The CDR3 has 17 residues. In DNA form, the CDR3 reads TGTGCCAGCAGAACAGGAATTTACAGGGGCAGCACAGATACGCAGTATTTT. Amino acid sequence: CASRTGIYRGSTDTQYF.

The chain combines TRBV2 with TRBJ2-5, with TRBD1 as a possible D gene (5 bases). Germline assignment: CDR1 SNHLY and CDR2 FYNNEI. Trimming took 3 bases from V and 4 from J, leaving 18 bases between them. This CDR3 comprises 16 residues. The CDR3 DNA sequence: TGTGCCAGCAGTGACGACGGTGGGGCGTCGCGAGAGACCCAGTACTTC. It specifies CASSDDGGASRETQYF.

The rearrangement links TRBV2 to TRBJ1-5, with TRBD1 matching 7 bases. The CDR3 covers 16 residues. The V and J ends lost 6 bases and 4 bases, in that order; junction bases with no gene match: 12. Germline CDR1 is SNHLY and CDR2 is FYNNEI. In DNA, the CDR3 is TGTGCCAGCAGCAGCGGACAGGAAGGCTCAAATCAGCCCCAGCATTTT. It translates to CASSSGQEGSNQPQHF.